This TCR beta chain was retrieved from a study of T cell clonality in common variable immunodeficiency. Regarding the study as a whole: Links between repertoire features and CVID complications were heterogeneity-limited.

The germline V gene has CDR1 SNHLY and CDR2 FYNNEI. The CDR3 consists of 17 residues. The trim removed 1 base at V and 3 bases at J, leaving 3 bases unmatched. Sequencing used immunoSEQ multiplex PCR; TCRdb keeps in-frame clones, though not all of them. The sample includes about 40,000 clones, none of them occurring once. This clone was counted at least ten times. Its antigen is undetermined. The read finishes 3 residues shy of the CDR3 end, and the germline J gene is used to complete it. The material sequenced was peripheral blood mononuclear cells. The chain recombines TRBV2 with TRBJ2-5; 15 bases map to TRBD2. The sequence derives from a person aged 18-70 years in good health. The CDR3 DNA, read in part, is TGTGCCAGCAGTGAAGGGTGGACTAGCGGGAGGGAAGAGACC. It codes for CASSEGWTSGREET. The CDR3 reads in full as CASSEGWTSGREETQYF. The whole variable domain, filled in from reference TRBV2 and TRBJ2-5, reads EPEVTQTPSHQVTQMGQEVILRCVPISNHLYFYWYRQILGQKVEFLVSFYNNEISEKSEIFDDQFSVERPDGSNFTLKIRSTKLEDSAMYFCASSEGWTSGREETQYFGPGTRLLVL.